The entry below describes one TCR beta chain. What it binds is not known. The source of the sample is a study of PD-L1 blockade in urothelial cancer. Study information: Most of the 29 patients were males with bladder-origin urothelial cancer. Previous chemotherapy exposure amounted to 0 to 3 regimens for patients. Study observations and caveats: Having blood TCR clonality under the median before treatment predicted better survival.

The germline V and J ends were trimmed by 4 bases and 6 bases, with 15 bases remaining between them. Germline CDR1 and CDR2: MNHEY and SVGAGI. The CDR3 length is 14 residues. Sequencing was performed with immunoSEQ multiplex PCR; in TCRdb, only in-frame clones are kept and a portion is missing. The sample lists under 120,000 clones, around 85% occurring once. This chain uses TRBV6-5 with TRBJ1-2; a weak D match, TRBD1 (5 bases). The sample was PBMCs, taken around atezolizumab (anti-PD-L1) treatment. The clonotype was recovered from a man aged 50 or older with urothelial cancer. The CDR3 DNA sequence: TGTGCCAGCAGTTCCGGCTGGGGGAGGGATGGCTACACCTTC. It specifies CASSSGWGRDGYTF.